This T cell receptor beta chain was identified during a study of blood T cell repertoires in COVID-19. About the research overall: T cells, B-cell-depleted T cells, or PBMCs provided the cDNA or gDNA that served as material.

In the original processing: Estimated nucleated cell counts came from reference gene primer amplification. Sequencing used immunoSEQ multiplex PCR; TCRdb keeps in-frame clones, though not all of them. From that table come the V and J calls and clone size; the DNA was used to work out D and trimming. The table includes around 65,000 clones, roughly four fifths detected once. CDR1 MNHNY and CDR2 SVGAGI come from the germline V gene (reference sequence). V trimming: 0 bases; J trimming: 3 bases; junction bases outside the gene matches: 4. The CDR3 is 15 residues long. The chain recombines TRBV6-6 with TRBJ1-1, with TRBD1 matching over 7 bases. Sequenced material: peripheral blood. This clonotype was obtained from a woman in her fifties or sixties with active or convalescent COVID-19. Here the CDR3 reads CASSYSQGVYTEAFF. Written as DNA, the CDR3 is TGTGCCAGCAGTTACTCGCAGGGGGTTTACACTGAAGCTTTCTTT.